The 9 T cell receptor beta chains reported below all come from one sample, sequenced in a study of control samples from healthy donors and cancer patients. Some clones are missing from TCRdb's copy, which holds only in-frame ones; the method was immunoSEQ multiplex PCR. The sample lists 150,000 to 170,000 clones; over 85% were seen once. The sequencing sample was made of blood. Receptors originate from a man between 40 and 49 years old in good health.

The J gene is TRBJ1-1, the V gene TRBV21-1; TRBD1 was called by the table and not checked on the DNA. TRBV21-1 is given as a pseudogene. CDR3 length equals 14 residues. CDR3 DNA: TGTGCCAGACGGGGGGACAGGGTTGACACTGAAGCTTTCTTT. Residues: CARRGDRVDTEAFF.

This clone showed up just a few times. This chain joins TRBV15 and TRBJ2-7; D remains ambiguous. This CDR3 has 13 amino acids. Germline-derived CDR1 and CDR2 are LNHNV and YYDKDF (reference sequence). V lost 5 bases and J lost 4, with 12 bases in between. The CDR3 sequence is CATSPRLGYEQYF. Here the CDR3 DNA reads TGTGCCACCAGCCCCCGGTTGGGGTACGAGCAGTACTTC. Complete variable domain (other parts from reference TRBV15 and TRBJ2-7): DAMVIQNPRYQVTQFGKPVTLSCSQTLNHNVMYWYQQKSSQAPKLLFHYYDKDFNNEADTPDNFQSRRPNTSFCFLDIRSPGLGDTAMYLCATSPRLGYEQYFGPGTRLTVT.

The chain is built from TRBV5-5 and TRBJ1-1, with 9 bases lining up with TRBD1. The CDR3 has 15 residues. The junction had 5 bases not matched to a gene; V was cut back by 4 bases and J by 1 base. Germline loops: CDR1 SGHKS, CDR2 YYEKEE (reference sequence). As DNA, the CDR3 is TGTGCCAGCAGCGCCCCGGGACAGGGGAACACTGAAGCTTTCTTT. It translates to CASSAPGQGNTEAFF.

The rearrangement links TRBV3-1 (or the pseudogene TRBV3-2) to TRBJ1-2; D might be TRBD1 (6 bases). With 4 bases removed from V and 4 bases from J, the gap between germline ends came to 25 bases. This CDR3 region has 18 residues. Germline lookup yields CDR1 LGHDT and CDR2 YNNKEL (reference sequence). The CDR3 is CASSPSRRGTSLFYGYTF. For the CDR3, the DNA is TGTGCCAGCAGCCCTAGCCGCAGGGGTACCTCCTTATTCTATGGCTACACCTTC.

The V gene is TRBV27, the J gene TRBJ1-1, with 10 bases fitting TRBD1. The CDR3 is 17 residues long. CDR1 and CDR2 from the germline V gene are MNHEY and SMNVEV (reference sequence). V shed 2 bases and J 5 bases; nucleotides not matched to a gene: 11. CDR3 coding DNA: TGTGCCAGCAGTTTAATCTCTGGACAGGGGGATGGGACTGAAGCTTTCTTT. This translates into CASSLISGQGDGTEAFF.

The genes are TRBV5-1 and TRBJ1-6; no clear D gene. Germline CDR1 is SGHRS and CDR2 is YFSETQ. V lost 5 bases, J lost 7 bases, and 16 bases lay in between. The length of the CDR3 is 15 residues. CDR3 sequence: CASRGSGRWNSPLHF. The CDR3, as DNA: TGCGCCAGCAGAGGTTCGGGGAGGTGGAATTCACCCCTCCACTTT.

With respect to this clone: A much larger clonotype is one base distant, so this may be a read error. This chain joins TRBV7-9 and TRBJ1-1, with D maybe TRBD1 (5 bases). The CDR3 has 13 residues. Germline CDR1 SEHNR, CDR2 FQNEAQ (reference sequence). The V end was cut by 4 bases, the J end by 1 base, with 7 bases between. In DNA, the CDR3 is TGTGCCAGCAGCTCAGGACAGAACACTGAAGCTTTCTTT. This gives the protein CASSSGQNTEAFF.

The rearrangement links TRBV9 to TRBJ1-1; TRBD1 matches at 8 bases. The junction had 4 bases not matched to a gene; V was cut back by 0 bases and J by 3 bases. Germline V lookup: CDR1 SGDLS, CDR2 YYNGEE. This CDR3 contains 15 residues. CDR3 amino acids: CASSVDGQGDTEAFF. As DNA, the CDR3 is TGTGCCAGCAGCGTAGATGGACAGGGAGACACTGAAGCTTTCTTT.

A note on this clone: Germline and junction disagree at one end, which may indicate a read error. Other DNA sequences in this specimen translate into the identical CDR3. V is TRBV19 and J is TRBJ1-5; possibly TRBD1 for D (5 bases). Germline-derived CDR1 and CDR2 are LNHDA and SQIVND (reference sequence). This CDR3 has 16 residues. DNA of the CDR3: TGTGCCAGCCGCCCCCCCGGGCAAACAGGTAGTCAGCCTCAGCATTTT. Protein: CASRPPGQTGSQPQHF.